The T cell receptor (beta chain) described here comes from a study of shared clonotypes between healthy human individuals. Produced via immunoSEQ multiplex PCR; TCRdb's table is partial and in-frame only. The sample holds under 2.5 million clones, about 90% seen once. CD4+ cells were split into CD45RA+ naive and CD45RA-negative memory subsets. To note about this clone: Other DNA sequences from this sample encode an identical CDR3 as well.

Source material: naive CD4+ T cells from PBMCs. The sample's subset: CD45RA+ positively selected. The receptor was isolated from a man aged 18 to 29 in good health. Some clones in this sample may be carry-over from other donors' samples.

The DNA of the CDR3 is TGTGCCAGCAGTTCCGGGGTGCATCAGCCCCAGCATTTT. The encoded protein is CASSSGVHQPQHF. The gene calls are TRBV27 and TRBJ1-5; no clear D gene. The V gene's germline CDR1 is MNHEY and CDR2 SMNVEV (reference sequence). This CDR3 spans 13 amino acids. Trimming left V 4 bases short and J 5 bases short, with 9 bases between.